This record looks at one T cell receptor beta chain sequence and its context. The source of the sample is a study of OX40 agonist ivuxolimab in advanced cancers. Background on the study: Six ivuxolimab dose levels, 0.01 to 10 mg/kg, were given intravenously every 2 weeks.

Germline CDR1 SGHKS, CDR2 YYEKEE (reference sequence). The length of the CDR3 is 15 residues. The ends lost 4 bases at V and 3 bases at J; junction bases unmatched: 6. Profiled with immunoSEQ multiplex PCR; TCRdb holds only in-frame clones, not every one. The sample has about 36,000 clones, about 81% seen once. Baseline, cycle 4 day 1, and cycle 7 day 1 were the blood sampling points. The receptor comes from an adult with an advanced solid tumor such as melanoma, head and neck, liver or kidney cancer. This chain links TRBV5-5 with TRBJ2-7, with 11 bases that match TRBD1. The sample consisted of CD4+ or CD8+ T cells sorted from blood, taken in a trial of the OX40 agonist ivuxolimab. Here the CDR3 reads CASSLQGQGVYEQYF. The CDR3 region has the DNA TGTGCCAGCAGCCTCCAGGGACAGGGGGTCTACGAGCAGTACTTC.